The present T cell receptor (beta chain) was sequenced within a study of T cells in tumors after PD-1 blockade. Turning to the study itself: Mean per blood sample: some 100,000 templates (about 24,679-260,000), 35,000 to 45,000 unique clonotypes. General study results and limits: Roughly two fifths of tumor TCR clonotypes were also found in blood.

Profiling relied on immunoSEQ multiplex PCR, and the TCRdb table lists in-frame clones only, not all of them. The sample consists of more than 40,000 clones, 65% to 80% of them appearing once. V lost 3 bases and J lost 7, with 6 bases in between. The CDR3 runs to 12 residues. Genomic DNA template from tumor biopsies or peripheral blood, roughly 616 ng to 6,500 ng input. As for this clone: What it recognizes is unknown.

This material consisted of PBMCs, taken before anti-PD-1 therapy. The chain carries TRBV12-3 or TRBV12-4 and TRBJ1-4; D ambiguous. The receptor comes from a human donor with advanced basal cell or squamous cell carcinoma (not recorded which). Here the CDR3 reads CASSFVREKLFF. The CDR3 nucleotides are TGTGCCAGCAGTTTTGTACGTGAAAAACTGTTTTTT.